Below, 8 T cell receptor beta chains from the same sample are listed, as sequenced in a study of T cells after yellow fever vaccination. TCRdb re-derived calls from the 5' RACE reads in MiXCR, one entry per CDR3 protein. This table holds fewer than 450,000 distinct CDR3 sequences, roughly 8.6% found once. The material sequenced was PBMCs, taken about 41 days after the first yellow fever vaccination. The receptor set was obtained from a young man who received the YFV17D yellow fever vaccine.

This clonotype showed up many times. V usage is TRBV5-1 and J usage is TRBJ2-5; 9 nucleotides match TRBD2. Germline lookup yields CDR1 SGHRS and CDR2 YFSETQ. Losses at the gene ends were 2 bases for V and 5 bases for J; bases not matched to a gene: 7. The CDR3 loop spans 15 amino acids. This CDR3 reads CASSFSASGAETQYF. CDR3 DNA sequence: TGCGCCAGCAGCTTCAGTGCTAGCGGGGCGGAGACCCAGTACTTC. Based on the CDR3 plus reference TRBV5-1 and TRBJ2-5, the full variable domain is KAGVTQTPRYLIKTRGQQVTLSCSPISGHRSVSWYQQTPGQGLQFLFEYFSETQRNKGNFPGRFSGRQFSNSRSEMNVSTLELGDSALYLCASSFSASGAETQYFGPGTRLLVL.

V is TRBV28 and J is TRBJ2-1, with 7 positions matching TRBD1. In germline, CDR1 is MDHEN, CDR2 SYDVKM. CDR3 length: 15 amino acids. V was pared by 6 bases and J by 4 bases, with 9 bases of the junction left unmatched. CDR3 sequence: CASRSRDRFYNEQFF. Here the CDR3 DNA reads TGTGCCAGCAGGAGCCGGGACAGATTTTACAATGAGCAGTTCTTC.

Only a few counts were recorded for this clonotype. The chain employs TRBV6-1 and TRBJ2-6; 8 bases line up with TRBD2. CDR1 is MNHNS, CDR2 SASEGT, per germline. Unmatched junction bases numbered 6, after V lost 6 bases and J lost 2 bases. CDR3 length: 16 amino acids. The CDR3 spells CASSGGAVAGANVLTF. The DNA for the CDR3 is TGTGCCAGCAGCGGGGGGGCCGTAGCTGGGGCCAACGTCCTGACTTTC.

This clonotype was picked up a small number of times. V is TRBV12-3 or TRBV12-4 and J is TRBJ2-3; tentatively, D is TRBD1 or TRBD2 (5 bases each). This CDR3 contains 13 residues. Trimming pared 3 bases from V and 6 bases from J, leaving 10 bases between. CDR3 in amino acids: CASSLGEEDTQYF. CDR3 in DNA: TGTGCCAGCAGTTTGGGGGAAGAGGATACGCAGTATTTT.

This clonotype was found many times. The gene calls are TRBV7-2 and TRBJ2-7; D could derive from TRBD1 or TRBD2 (5 bases each). The CDR3 contains 14 residues. CDR1 is SGHTA and CDR2 is FQGNSA in the germline V gene. Trimming took off 2 bases at V and 6 bases at J, with 14 bases between the two ends. The CDR3 here is CASSLWGTGGEQYF. In nucleotides, the CDR3 is TGTGCCAGCAGCTTATGGGGGACCGGCGGCGAGCAGTACTTC.

The chain employs TRBV27 and TRBJ2-5; D possibly corresponds to TRBD1 (6 bases). Per germline, CDR1 MNHEY and CDR2 SMNVEV (reference sequence). This CDR3 is built from 16 residues. With 0 bases removed from V and 0 bases from J, the gap between germline ends came to 11 bases. The CDR3 region is CASSLSWGLYQETQYF. CDR3 DNA: TGTGCCAGCAGTTTATCGTGGGGGCTGTACCAAGAGACCCAGTACTTC.

This clonotype appeared many times. The chain combines TRBV5-5 with TRBJ2-3; 9 positions match TRBD2. The CDR3 has 15 amino acids. Trimming took 0 bases from V and 4 from J; bases not matched to a gene: 3. The germline V gene encodes CDR1 SGHKS and CDR2 YYEKEE (reference sequence). The CDR3 nucleotides read TGTGCCAGCAGCTTGGTTAGCGGGGGAGCAGATACGCAGTATTTT. As protein: CASSLVSGGADTQYF.

This clonotype came up a few times. The J gene is TRBJ2-7, the V gene TRBV28, with 10 bases lining up with TRBD2. The CDR3 sequence is 14 residues long. V shed 6 bases, J shed 7 bases, and the junction held 9 bases outside the gene matches. Looked up from germline, CDR1 is MDHEN and CDR2 is SYDVKM. CDR3 in DNA: TGTGCCAGCAGCCTGAGACTAGCGGGCAGGGAGCAGTACGTC. Amino acids: CASSLRLAGREQYV.